This T cell receptor beta chain comes out of a study of blood T cell repertoires in COVID-19. Study-wide context: Whether acute or convalescent, the COVID-19 samples came from the United States, Italy and Spain.

Trimming cost V 9 bases and J 2 bases, with 15 bases left between them. CDR3 size: 14 residues. Per germline, CDR1 MDHEN and CDR2 SYDVKM. As originally analysed: Reference gene primer amplification in the assay estimated nucleated cell counts. The data were produced by immunoSEQ multiplex PCR, yet TCRdb's version contains in-frame clones alone and is incomplete. The V and J calls and clone size come from that table; D and trimming were worked out from the DNA. The sample contains 85,000 to 95,000 clones, 89% of which appear only once. This clone appeared once. This sequence joins TRBV28 and TRBJ2-3, with TRBD2 as a possible D gene (6 bases). The TCR originated in an elderly woman with active COVID-19. The material sequenced was peripheral blood. The CDR3 loop reads CASSRDLDTDTQYF. CDR3 DNA sequence: TGTGCCAGTTCCCGGGACTTGGACACAGATACGCAGTATTTT.